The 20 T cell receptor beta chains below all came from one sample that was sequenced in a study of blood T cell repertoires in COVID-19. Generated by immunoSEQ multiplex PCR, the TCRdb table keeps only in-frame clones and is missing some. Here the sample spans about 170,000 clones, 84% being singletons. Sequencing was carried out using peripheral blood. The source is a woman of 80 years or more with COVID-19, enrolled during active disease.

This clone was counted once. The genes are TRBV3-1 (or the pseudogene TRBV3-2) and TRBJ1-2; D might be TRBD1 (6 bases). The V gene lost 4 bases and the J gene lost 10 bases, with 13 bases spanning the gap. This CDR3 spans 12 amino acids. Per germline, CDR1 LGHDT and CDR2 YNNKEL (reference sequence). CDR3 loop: CASSPTTGHYTF. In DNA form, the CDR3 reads TGTGCCAGCAGCCCTACTACAGGGCACTACACCTTC.

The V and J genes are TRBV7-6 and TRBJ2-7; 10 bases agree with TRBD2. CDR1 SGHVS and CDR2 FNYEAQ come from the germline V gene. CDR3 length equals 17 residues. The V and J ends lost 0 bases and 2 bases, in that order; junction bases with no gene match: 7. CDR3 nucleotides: TGTGCCAGCAGCTTAGCGAGGCTAGCGGGAGTCCCCTACGAGCAGTACTTC. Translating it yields CASSLARLAGVPYEQYF.

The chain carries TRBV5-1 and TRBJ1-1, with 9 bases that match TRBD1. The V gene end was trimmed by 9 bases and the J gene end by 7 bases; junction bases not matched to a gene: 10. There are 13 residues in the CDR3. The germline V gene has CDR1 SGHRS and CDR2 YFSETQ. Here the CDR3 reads CATKQGAHNEAFF. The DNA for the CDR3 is TGCGCCACAAAACAGGGGGCGCATAATGAAGCTTTCTTT. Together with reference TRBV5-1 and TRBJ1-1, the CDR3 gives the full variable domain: KAGVTQTPRYLIKTRGQQVTLSCSPISGHRSVSWYQQTPGQGLQFLFEYFSETQRNKGNFPGRFSGRQFSNSRSEMNVSTLELGDSALYLCATKQGAHNEAFFGQGTRLTVV.

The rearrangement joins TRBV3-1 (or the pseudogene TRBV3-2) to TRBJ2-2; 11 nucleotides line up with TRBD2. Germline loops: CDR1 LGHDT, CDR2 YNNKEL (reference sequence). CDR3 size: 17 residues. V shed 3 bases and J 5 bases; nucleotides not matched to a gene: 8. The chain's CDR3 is CASSQSLAGGKTGELFF. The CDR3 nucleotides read TGTGCCAGCAGCCAGAGCCTAGCGGGAGGAAAAACCGGGGAGCTGTTTTTT.

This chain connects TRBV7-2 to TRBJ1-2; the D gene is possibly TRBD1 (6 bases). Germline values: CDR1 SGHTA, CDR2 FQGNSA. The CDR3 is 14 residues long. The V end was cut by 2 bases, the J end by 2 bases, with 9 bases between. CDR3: CASSLLTGNYGYTF. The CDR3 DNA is TGTGCCAGCAGCTTACTCACAGGGAACTATGGCTACACCTTC.

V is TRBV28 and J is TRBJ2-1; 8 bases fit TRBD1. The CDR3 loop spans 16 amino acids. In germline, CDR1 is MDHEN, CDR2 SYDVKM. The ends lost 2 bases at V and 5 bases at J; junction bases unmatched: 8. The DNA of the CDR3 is TGTGCCAGCAGTTTACCCGGACAGGGATGGGACAATGAGCAGTTCTTC. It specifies CASSLPGQGWDNEQFF.

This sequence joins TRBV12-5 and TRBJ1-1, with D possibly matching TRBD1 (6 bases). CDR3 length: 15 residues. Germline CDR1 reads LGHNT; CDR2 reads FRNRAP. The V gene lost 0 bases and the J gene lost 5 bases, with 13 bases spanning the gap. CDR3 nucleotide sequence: TGTGCTAGTGGTTTGGTACGGGACACGGGGACTGAAGCTTTCTTT. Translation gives CASGLVRDTGTEAFF.

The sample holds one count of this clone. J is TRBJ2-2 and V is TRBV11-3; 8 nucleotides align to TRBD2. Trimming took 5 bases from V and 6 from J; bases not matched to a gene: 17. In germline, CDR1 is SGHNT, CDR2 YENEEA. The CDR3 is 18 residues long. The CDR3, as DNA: TGTGCCAGCAGCCAGTTTCGGGGGGCGGGAGGTCTCGCCGGGGAGCTGTTTTTT. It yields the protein CASSQFRGAGGLAGELFF.

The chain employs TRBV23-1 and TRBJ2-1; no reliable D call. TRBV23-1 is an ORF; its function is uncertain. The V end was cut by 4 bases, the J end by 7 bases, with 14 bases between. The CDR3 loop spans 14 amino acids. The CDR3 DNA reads TGCGCCAGCAGTCCCCGACTGTCTCGGAATGAGCAGTTCTTC. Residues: CASSPRLSRNEQFF.

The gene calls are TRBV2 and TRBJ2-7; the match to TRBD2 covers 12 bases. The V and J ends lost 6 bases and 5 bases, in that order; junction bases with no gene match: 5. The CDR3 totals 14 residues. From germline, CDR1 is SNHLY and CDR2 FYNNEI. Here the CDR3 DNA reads TGTGCCAGCAGCCTAGCGGGAGGGGAAGACGAGCAGTACTTC. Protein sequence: CASSLAGGEDEQYF.

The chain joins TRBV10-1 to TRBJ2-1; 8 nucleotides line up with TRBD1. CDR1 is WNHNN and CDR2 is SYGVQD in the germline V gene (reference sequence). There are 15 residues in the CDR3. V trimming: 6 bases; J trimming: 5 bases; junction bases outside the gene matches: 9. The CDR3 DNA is TGCGCCAGCAGCCCCATCCAGGGGGCCCACAATGAGCAGTTCTTC. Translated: CASSPIQGAHNEQFF.

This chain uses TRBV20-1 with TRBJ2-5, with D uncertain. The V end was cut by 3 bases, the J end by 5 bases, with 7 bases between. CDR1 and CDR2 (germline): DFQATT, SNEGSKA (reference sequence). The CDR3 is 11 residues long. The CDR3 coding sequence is TGCAGTGCTAGCCCAGTTGAGACCCAGTACTTC. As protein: CSASPVETQYF.

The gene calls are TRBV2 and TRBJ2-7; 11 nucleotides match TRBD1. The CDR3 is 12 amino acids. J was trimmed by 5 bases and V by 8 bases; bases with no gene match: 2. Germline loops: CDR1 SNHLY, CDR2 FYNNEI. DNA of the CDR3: TGTGCCAGCCGGGACAGGGGGAACGAGCAGTACTTC. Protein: CASRDRGNEQYF.

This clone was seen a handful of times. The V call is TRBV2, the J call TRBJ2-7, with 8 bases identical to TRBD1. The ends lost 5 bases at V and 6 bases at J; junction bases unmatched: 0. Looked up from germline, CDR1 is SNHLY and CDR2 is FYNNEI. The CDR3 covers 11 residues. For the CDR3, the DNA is TGTGCCAGCAGTACAGGGGGCGAGCAGTACTTC. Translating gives CASSTGGEQYF.

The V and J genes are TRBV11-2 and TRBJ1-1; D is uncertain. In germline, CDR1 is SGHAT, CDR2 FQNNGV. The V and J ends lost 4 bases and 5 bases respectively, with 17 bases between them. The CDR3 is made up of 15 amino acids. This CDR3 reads CASSSRPLRETEAFF. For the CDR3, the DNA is TGTGCCAGCAGCTCGCGTCCCCTACGGGAGACTGAAGCTTTCTTT.

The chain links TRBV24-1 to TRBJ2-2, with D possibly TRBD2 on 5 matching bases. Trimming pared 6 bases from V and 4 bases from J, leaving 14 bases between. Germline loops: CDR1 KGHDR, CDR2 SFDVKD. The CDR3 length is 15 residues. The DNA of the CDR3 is TGTGCCACCAGTCGGGCTAGCCCTACCACCGGGGAGCTGTTTTTT. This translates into CATSRASPTTGELFF.

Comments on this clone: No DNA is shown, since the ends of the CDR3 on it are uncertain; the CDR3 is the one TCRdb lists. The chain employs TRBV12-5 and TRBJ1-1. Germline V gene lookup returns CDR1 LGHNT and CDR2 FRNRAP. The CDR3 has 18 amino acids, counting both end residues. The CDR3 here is CASGLGMGTSERRPEAFF.

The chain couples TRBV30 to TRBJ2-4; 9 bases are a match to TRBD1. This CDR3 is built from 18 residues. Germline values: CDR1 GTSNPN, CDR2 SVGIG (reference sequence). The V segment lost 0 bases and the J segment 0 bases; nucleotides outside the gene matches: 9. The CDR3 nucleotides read TGTGCCTGGAGTGTACTTCTGCCGGGACAGGGAGCCAAAAACATTCAGTACTTC. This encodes CAWSVLLPGQGAKNIQYF.

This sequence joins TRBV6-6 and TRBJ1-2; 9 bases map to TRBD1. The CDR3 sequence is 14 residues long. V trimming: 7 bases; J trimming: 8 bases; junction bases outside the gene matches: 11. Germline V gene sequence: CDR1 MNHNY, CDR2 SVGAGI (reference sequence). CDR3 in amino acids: CASTTLGQGYGYTF. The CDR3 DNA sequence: TGTGCCAGCACTACCCTGGGACAGGGCTACGGCTACACCTTC.

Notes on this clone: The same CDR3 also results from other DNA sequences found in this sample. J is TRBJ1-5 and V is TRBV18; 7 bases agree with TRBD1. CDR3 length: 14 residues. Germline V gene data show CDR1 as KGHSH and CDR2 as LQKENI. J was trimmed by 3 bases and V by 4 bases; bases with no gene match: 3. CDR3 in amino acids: CASSRQGNNQPQHF. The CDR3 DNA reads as TGTGCCAGCTCACGACAGGGAAACAATCAGCCCCAGCATTTT.